This T cell receptor beta chain was recovered during a study of cytomegalovirus exposure and HLA in healthy donors. V shed 2 bases and J shed 7 bases, with 14 bases lying between them. Per the germline V gene, CDR1 is MNHNY and CDR2 is SVGAGI (reference sequence). The CDR3 contains 14 residues. The primer mix had 60 Vbeta and 13 Jbeta primers. Profiling relied on immunoSEQ multiplex PCR, and the TCRdb table lists in-frame clones only, not all of them. The sample holds 210,000 or so clones, approximately 84% seen once. Only one count was recorded for this clone. The antigen is undetermined. Whole-study findings and limits: No immune exposure information besides CMV serostatus was available. Being productive about 90% or about 30% of the time was typical of most TCR beta V segments in an earlier analysis.

The V gene is TRBV6-6, the J gene TRBJ2-5; TRBD1 is a possible D gene (5 bases). Sequenced input: PBMCs. This clonotype was sampled from a middle-aged woman in good health and CMV-seronegative. The CDR3 loop reads CASSYEQGVGTQYF. The CDR3 bases are TGTGCCAGCAGTTACGAGCAGGGCGTGGGGACCCAGTACTTC.